Shown below are 12 T cell receptor beta chains from a single sample sequenced in a study of patients and donors after allogeneic stem cell transplantation. TCRdb re-analysed the RT-PCR reads in MiXCR, keeping a single row per CDR3 protein. The sample holds some 880,000 distinct CDR3 sequences, about 20% seen once. Sequencing input: blood, either unsorted or a sorted T cell fraction (not recorded which). These receptors all stem from a human donor who was either an allogeneic HSCT recipient or a stem cell or donor lymphocyte infusion donor (not recorded which). It is not recorded whose cells these are; they may come from a transplant donor.

This clonotype was picked up a small number of times. The CDR3 DNA sequence: TGTGCCAGCAGTTTATCTAGTAGGAAGGATACGCAGTATTTT. Translation gives CASSLSSRKDTQYF. The chain carries TRBV12-3 or TRBV12-4 and TRBJ2-3, with D unclear. The CDR3 has 14 amino acids. Trimming cost V 2 bases and J 6 bases, with 12 bases left between them.

The CDR3 is CASGPTSGQNNEQFF. Here the CDR3 DNA reads TGCGCCAGCGGGCCAACTAGCGGGCAAAACAATGAGCAGTTCTTC. The gene calls are TRBV5-1 and TRBJ2-1, with 9 bases that match TRBD2. CDR3 length equals 15 residues. The V segment lost 7 bases and the J segment 5 bases; nucleotides outside the gene matches: 10. Germline CDR1 SGHRS, CDR2 YFSETQ.

This clonotype was counted many times. This chain joins TRBV12-3 or TRBV12-4 and TRBJ2-2; D may be TRBD2 (5 bases). The CDR3 totals 15 residues. V was clipped by 2 bases and J by 1 base, with 8 bases between them. The CDR3 spells CASSLPRGNTGELFF. Here the CDR3 DNA reads TGTGCCAGCAGTTTACCCCGGGGGAACACCGGGGAGCTGTTTTTT.

Many counts were recorded for this clonotype. The chain joins TRBV12-3 or TRBV12-4 to TRBJ2-7; 8 bases are a match to TRBD2. This CDR3 is 13 amino acids long. The V and J ends lost 7 bases and 7 bases, in that order; junction bases with no gene match: 9. The CDR3 spells CASTRRGGSEQYF. CDR3 nucleotide sequence: TGTGCCAGCACCCGACGGGGGGGATCTGAGCAGTACTTC.

This clonotype has more than one count but fewer than ten. The rearrangement links TRBV7-2 to TRBJ2-3; unclear D gene. CDR1 is SGHTA, CDR2 FQGNSA, per germline. CDR3 size: 11 residues. V gave up 1 base and J gave up 12 bases, with 8 bases separating them. Here the CDR3 reads CASSLDGSQYF. In nucleotides, the CDR3 is TGTGCCAGCAGCTTAGATGGCAGCCAGTATTTT.

This chain joins TRBV11-1 and TRBJ2-3, with D tentatively TRBD1 (6 bases). V was trimmed by 2 bases and J by 9 bases, leaving 12 bases between them. The CDR3 is 13 residues long. Germline V gene data show CDR1 as SGHAT and CDR2 as FQDESV (reference sequence). CDR3 nucleotides: TGTGCCAGCAGCTTATTTAAGGACAGCACGCAGTATTTT. Translation: CASSLFKDSTQYF. The variable domain in full, completed from reference TRBV11-1 and TRBJ2-3, reads EAEVAQSPRYKITEKSQAVAFWCDPISGHATLYWYRQILGQGPELLVQFQDESVVDDSQLPKDRFSAERLKGVDSTLKIQPAELGDSAMYLCASSLFKDSTQYFGPGTRLTVL.

V is TRBV12-3 or TRBV12-4 and J is TRBJ2-5; TRBD2 matches at 10 bases. The trim removed 6 bases at V and 5 bases at J, leaving 6 bases unmatched. The CDR3 loop spans 14 amino acids. The chain's CDR3 is CASRASGGGETQYF. CDR3 DNA sequence: TGTGCCAGCAGGGCTAGCGGGGGTGGGGAGACCCAGTACTTC.

This clonotype was seen a handful of times. The rearrangement links TRBV12-3 or TRBV12-4 to TRBJ1-2, with D tentatively TRBD1 (5 bases). The CDR3 covers 14 residues. The ends were cut back, 5 bases at V and 0 bases at J, with 10 bases in the middle. The CDR3 nucleotides read TGTGCCAGCAGTAGACGAGGGGCTAACTATGGCTACACCTTC. Protein product: CASSRRGANYGYTF.

This chain uses TRBV6-5 with TRBJ2-4; D is perhaps TRBD1 (6 bases). V lost 4 bases and J lost 0, with 13 bases in between. Germline CDR1 MNHEY, CDR2 SVGAGI. This CDR3 region has 16 residues. The CDR3, as DNA: TGTGCCAGCAGTTTCGACAGGAGGATAGCCAAAAACATTCAGTACTTC. Encoded protein: CASSFDRRIAKNIQYF.

This chain uses TRBV30 with TRBJ2-5; 9 bases are a match to TRBD1. The CDR3 sequence is 14 residues long. The germline CDR1 and CDR2 sequences are GTSNPN and SVGIG (reference sequence). V was clipped by 4 bases and J by 5 bases; unmatched bases: 8. CDR3 in amino acids: CAWTAGQGFETQYF. CDR3 coding DNA: TGTGCCTGGACGGCGGGACAGGGTTTTGAGACCCAGTACTTC.

This chain links TRBV7-2 with TRBJ2-5; D uncertain. Deletions cut 1 base from V and 1 base from J, with 10 bases between. Germline V lookup: CDR1 SGHTA, CDR2 FQGNSA. The CDR3 consists of 15 residues. The CDR3 loop is CASSLGYATQETQYF. The CDR3 nucleotides are TGTGCCAGCAGCTTAGGTTACGCGACCCAAGAGACCCAGTACTTC. The full variable domain, in which reference TRBV7-2 and TRBJ2-5 provide the parts outside the CDR3, is GAGVSQSPSNKVTEKGKDVELRCDPISGHTALYWYRQSLGQGLEFLIYFQGNSAPDKSGLPSDRFSAERTGGSVSTLTIQRTQQEDSAVYLCASSLGYATQETQYFGPGTRLLVL.

The sample holds a few counts of this clonotype. The V call is TRBV6-4, the J call TRBJ1-6; 11 bases map to TRBD1. The trim removed 6 bases at V and 14 bases at J, leaving 6 bases unmatched. CDR1 and CDR2 (germline): MRHNA, SNTAGT. The CDR3 runs to 13 residues. CDR3: CASSRDRGRSLHF. In DNA form, the CDR3 reads TGTGCCAGCAGCCGGGACAGGGGGAGATCCCTCCACTTT.